This T cell receptor (beta chain) stems from a study of blood T cell dynamics during melanoma immunotherapy (dated by TCRdb to 2020 to 2022). Study-level background: All patients had metastatic melanoma and were given first-line pembrolizumab or nivolumab plus ipilimumab as standard of care in the United Kingdom. Consecutive patients formed a training cohort, and a further independent group of patients from the same centre was pooled into an external validation set. Peripheral T cell receptor repertoires of metastatic melanoma patients were profiled before and after one cycle of checkpoint inhibitor therapy to find early correlates of response.

The paper as a whole reports these results and caveats: The relatively small sample size was acknowledged as something that could potentially limit how far the results can be generalized. Whether the T cell clones driving repertoire changes were melanoma-specific or reflected general immune activation could not be determined in the study. Unlike progressors, patients who went on to achieve disease control showed a bifurcated reorganization of the PBMC repertoire at W3, with either increased clonality or increased diversity.

Worth noting for this clone: Its antigen remains unidentified. Base-call qualities are not available, and no considerably larger clone is one nucleotide away.

The time point tag for this specimen amounts to: pre-treatment baseline. Blood was sampled before treatment (T0) and at week 3 (W3), after the first cycle of checkpoint blockade. Except for a couple of patients with rapid clinical progression, response was assessed 12 weeks after the first infusion by RECIST 1.1; disease control meant complete response, partial response or stable disease. Patients were excluded for prior systemic cancer treatment, concomitant immunosuppressant therapy or synchronous other active malignancies. Bulk PBMC and plasma cell-free DNA were both sequenced for TCR beta so that circulating cells and T cell turnover could be tracked. Lymphoprep and SepMate tubes were used to isolate PBMC from blood, and red cell lysis was then performed. QIAamp DNA Blood Mini kits were used to extract DNA from PBMC and from sorted T cell subsets. Every bulk PBMC sample had a fixed 350 ng of DNA loaded. TCR beta CDR3 sequences were amplified from genomic DNA using the immunoSEQ TCRb Assay kit according to manufacturer instructions. The KAPA Library Quantification Kit for Illumina platforms was used to quantify pooled libraries by qPCR. Pooled libraries were sequenced on an Illumina NextSeq 500, clustered at roughly 0.55-1.1 pM. In the paper's pipeline: Analysis of the TCR data relied on immunoSEQ ANALYZER and the R LymphoSeq package. A rearrangement efficiency score was calculated as productive divided by the sum of productive and non-productive CDR3 sequences. Clonality was assessed using the Gini coefficient and diversity using the Renyi index at alpha=1, with pairwise comparisons between timepoints within each patient. Clonal relatedness used an edit distance of 3, and repertoire similarity used the Bhattacharyya coefficient, both computed in LymphoSeq. To classify response, a linear discriminant analysis based on week-3 changes in clonality and diversity was built using the R MASS and caret packages. TCRdb took over this immuneACCESS table, retaining in-frame rearrangements with V and J assigned. Such tables are incomplete; in checked studies, under half of the missing clones stem from an unresolved V gene, and the remainder is unexplained. V and J calls and clone size are those listed in that table; D and trimming were worked out from the DNA. Across this sample there are around 10,000 clones, with approximately 87% seen only once. The ten largest make up approximately 19% of the sample.

The receptor was derived from a human donor with melanoma. The input for sequencing was blood, taken from a patient treated with checkpoint blockade.

The encoded CDR3 is CAWSKDTTTDTQYF. The nucleotide sequence is TGTGCCTGGAGTAAAGACACTACAACAGATACGCAGTATTTT. The chain is made from TRBV30 and TRBJ2-3, with no confident D gene call. At the junction V is shortened by 2 bases and J by 3 bases, with 12 bases in between. The CDR3 spans 14 residues, from the cysteine through the phenylalanine. The CDR3 DNA has 42 bases and is translated from base 1. From the germline V gene (reference sequence), CDR1 is GTSNPN and CDR2 is SVGIG.